Shown below are 6 T cell receptor beta chains from a single sample sequenced in a study of post-analysis software for immune sequencing data. The authors incorporated unique molecular identifiers into the TCR beta cDNA libraries. TCRdb passed the PCR reads through MiXCR, listing each CDR3 protein once. The sample has 450,000 or so distinct CDR3 sequences; roughly 46% are singletons. Antigens of these TCRs are unknown. Study-wide results and caveats: Patients had higher frequencies than controls of five TRBV segments, including TRBV5-6, TRBV5-1 and TRBV20-1.

The specimen sequenced was blood. These receptors originate from a girl under 18 with multiple sclerosis.

The V and J genes are TRBV7-3 and TRBJ2-1; 13 bases map to TRBD2. The V gene end was trimmed by 0 bases and the J gene end by 8 bases; junction bases not matched to a gene: 10. There are 18 residues in the CDR3. CDR1 and CDR2 (germline): SGHTA, FQGTGA. CDR3 sequence (DNA): TGTGCCAGCAGCTTAACGTCTTCCGGGACTAGCGGGGTACATGAGCAGTTCTTC. Translation gives CASSLTSSGTSGVHEQFF.

The count of this clonotype is one. The rearrangement uses TRBV19 and TRBJ2-7; a possible D gene is TRBD1 (5 bases). V lost 4 bases, J lost 1 base, and 11 bases lay in between. Germline V lookup: CDR1 LNHDA, CDR2 SQIVND (reference sequence). The CDR3 sequence is 14 residues long. CDR3: CASSTQVSSYEQYF. DNA of the CDR3: TGTGCCAGTAGTACACAGGTATCATCCTACGAGCAGTACTTC.

The chain couples TRBV15 to TRBJ2-1; the D gene is possibly TRBD2 (5 bases). The germline V and J ends were trimmed by 5 bases and 8 bases, with 25 bases remaining between them. In germline, CDR1 is LNHNV, CDR2 YYDKDF (reference sequence). The CDR3 is 17 amino acids. The CDR3 region has the DNA TGTGCCACCAGCGGATACTTGACCGGGATTTGGAGCGATGAGCAGTTCTTC. Its translation is CATSGYLTGIWSDEQFF.

This clonotype was observed a single time. This sequence joins TRBV4-3 and TRBJ2-7; D perhaps matches TRBD2 (6 bases). The CDR3 spans 15 residues. CDR1 and CDR2 (germline): LGHNA, YSLEER. V lost 0 bases and J 3 bases, leaving 12 bases between the germline ends. The CDR3 DNA reads as TGCGCCAGCAGCCAAGATTTTAATAGCGGCTACGAGCAGTACTTC. Translation gives CASSQDFNSGYEQYF.

This chain connects TRBV7-9 to TRBJ2-1; the match to TRBD2 covers 10 bases. There are 16 residues in the CDR3. V was clipped by 5 bases and J by 10 bases; unmatched bases: 14. From germline, CDR1 is SEHNR and CDR2 FQNEAQ (reference sequence). The CDR3 DNA sequence: TGTGCCAGCAGCGTACTCGCTAGCGGGAGTTTTGCCGAGCAGTTCTTC. Its protein product is CASSVLASGSFAEQFF.

The chain links TRBV29-1 to TRBJ1-5, with a possible D match to TRBD1 (5 bases). The germline CDR1 and CDR2 sequences are SQVTM and ANQGSEA. The CDR3 is 18 residues long. Trimming removed 0 bases from V and 1 base from J, with 19 bases in between. The CDR3 DNA reads as TGCAGCGTTGAAGATCCCCCGGGGGTAAGGGGCAGCAATCAGCCCCAGCATTTT. This translates into CSVEDPPGVRGSNQPQHF.